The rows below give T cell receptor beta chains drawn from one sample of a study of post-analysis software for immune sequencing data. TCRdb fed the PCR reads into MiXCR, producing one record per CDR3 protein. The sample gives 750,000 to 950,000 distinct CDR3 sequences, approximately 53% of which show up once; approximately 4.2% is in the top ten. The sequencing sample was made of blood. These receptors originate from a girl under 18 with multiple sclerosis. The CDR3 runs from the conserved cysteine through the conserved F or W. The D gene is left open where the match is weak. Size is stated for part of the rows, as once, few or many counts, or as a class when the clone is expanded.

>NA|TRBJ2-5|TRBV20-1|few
CSARDIGRQAETQYF
TGCAGTGCTAGAGATATTGGCAGGCAGGCGGAGACCCAGTACTTC
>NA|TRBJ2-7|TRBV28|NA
CASTPTRTSYEQYF
TGTGCCAGCACCCCTACCCGGACATCTTACGAGCAGTACTTC
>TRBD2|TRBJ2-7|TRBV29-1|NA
CSAWEASGGYEQYF
TGCAGCGCTTGGGAAGCTAGCGGGGGCTACGAGCAGTACTTC
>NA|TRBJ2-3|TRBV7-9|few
CASSSYITDTQYF
TGTGCCAGCAGCTCTTACATCACAGATACGCAGTATTTT
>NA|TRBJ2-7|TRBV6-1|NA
CASRVAGTYEQYF
TGTGCCAGCAGAGTGGCAGGGACCTACGAGCAGTACTTC
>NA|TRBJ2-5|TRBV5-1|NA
CASRYRLIETQYF
TGCGCCAGCAGGTATAGGCTTATCGAGACCCAGTACTTC
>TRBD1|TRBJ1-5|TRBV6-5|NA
CASSYSDRVGQPQHF
TGTGCCAGCAGTTACTCAGACAGGGTGGGTCAGCCCCAGCATTTT
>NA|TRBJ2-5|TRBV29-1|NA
CSVVPSSVGKQYF
TGCAGCGTTGTGCCGTCATCGGTGGGCAAGCAGTACTTC
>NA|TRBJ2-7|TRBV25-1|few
CASSGLLYEQYF
TGTGCCAGCAGTGGGCTTCTCTACGAGCAGTACTTC
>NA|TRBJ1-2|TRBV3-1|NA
CASSQRRQDGYTF
TGTGCCAGCAGCCAGAGACGACAGGATGGCTACACCTTC
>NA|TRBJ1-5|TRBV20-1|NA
CSASPDLGQPQHF
TGCAGTGCTAGTCCCGACCTGGGGCAGCCCCAGCATTTT
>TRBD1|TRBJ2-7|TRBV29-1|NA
CSVEDTHRGYEQYF
TGCAGCGTTGAAGATACCCACAGGGGGTACGAGCAGTACTTC
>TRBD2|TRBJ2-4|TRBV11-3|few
CASSFRGGDIQYF
TGTGCCAGCAGCTTCCGGGGAGGGGACATTCAGTACTTC
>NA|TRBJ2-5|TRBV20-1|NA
CSASGPGSTETQYF
TGCAGTGCTAGCGGTCCGGGTTCGACAGAGACCCAGTACTTC
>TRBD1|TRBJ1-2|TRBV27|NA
CASSFLPGQGHYYGYTF
TGTGCCAGCAGTTTCCTCCCGGGACAGGGGCACTACTATGGCTACACCTTC
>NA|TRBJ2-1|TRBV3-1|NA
CASSQGAVQRNEQFF
TGTGCCAGCAGCCAAGGAGCAGTTCAGAGGAATGAGCAGTTCTTC
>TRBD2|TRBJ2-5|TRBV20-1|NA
CSASSTGTSGRETQYF
TGCAGTGCGAGCTCTACCGGGACTAGCGGGAGAGAGACCCAGTACTTC
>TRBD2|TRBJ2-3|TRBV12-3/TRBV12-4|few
CASSFQRGARDTQYF
TGTGCCAGCAGTTTCCAGCGGGGGGCTCGGGATACGCAGTATTTT
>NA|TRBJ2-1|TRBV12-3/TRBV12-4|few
CASSLVPRPEGLFF
TGTGCCAGCAGTTTAGTCCCCCGACCGGAAGGGTTGTTCTTC
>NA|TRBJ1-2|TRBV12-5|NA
CASGLVAGYYTF
TGTGCTAGTGGTTTGGTGGCAGGGTACTACACCTTC
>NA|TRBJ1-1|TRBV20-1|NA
CSARPGHDTEAFF
TGCAGTGCTAGACCCGGACATGACACTGAAGCTTTCTTT
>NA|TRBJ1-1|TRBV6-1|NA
CASSEPGPNTEAFF
TGTGCCAGCAGTGAACCAGGGCCGAACACTGAAGCTTTCTTT
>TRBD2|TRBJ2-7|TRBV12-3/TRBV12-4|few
CASSSGLAGGVGPYEQYF
TGTGCCAGCAGCTCCGGACTAGCGGGGGGCGTTGGCCCCTACGAGCAGTACTTC
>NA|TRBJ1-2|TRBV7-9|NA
CASSLEGSNGYTF
TGTGCCAGCAGCTTAGAGGGCAGTAATGGCTACACCTTC
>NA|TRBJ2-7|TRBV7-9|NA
CASSLTGRLSYEQYF
TGTGCCAGCAGCTTAACAGGGCGCCTTTCCTACGAGCAGTACTTC
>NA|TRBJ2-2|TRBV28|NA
CASSLSTGMNGELFF
TGTGCCAGCAGTTTATCCACAGGGATGAACGGGGAGCTGTTTTTT
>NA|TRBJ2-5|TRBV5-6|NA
CASSLGLSGETQYF
TGTGCCAGCAGCTTGGGACTAAGCGGAGAGACCCAGTACTTC
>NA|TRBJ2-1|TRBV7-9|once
CASSLVTGSSSYNEQFF
TGTGCCAGCAGCTTAGTAACAGGCTCGAGCTCCTACAATGAGCAGTTCTTC
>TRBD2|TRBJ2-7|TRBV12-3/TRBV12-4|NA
CASSPTSGQNSYEQYF
TGTGCCAGCAGTCCGACTAGCGGCCAGAACTCCTACGAGCAGTACTTC
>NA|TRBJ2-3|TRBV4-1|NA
CASSPLIRRDYTNTQYF
TGCGCCAGCAGCCCCTTGATTCGACGGGATTACACAAATACGCAGTATTTT
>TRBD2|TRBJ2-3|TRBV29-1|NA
CSAISGTSGSTDTQYF
TGCAGCGCAATATCCGGGACTAGCGGGAGCACAGATACGCAGTATTTT
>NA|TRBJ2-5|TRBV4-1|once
CASSYRVWETQYF
TGCGCCAGCAGCTACAGGGTATGGGAGACCCAGTACTTC
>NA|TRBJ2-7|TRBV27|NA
CASSLLPGKGGEQYF
TGTGCCAGCAGTTTACTGCCAGGGAAGGGGGGCGAGCAGTACTTC
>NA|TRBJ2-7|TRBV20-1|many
CSASGQSYEQYF
TGCAGTGCTTCCGGACAGTCCTACGAGCAGTACTTC
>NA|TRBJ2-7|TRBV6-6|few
CASSPDYSSYEQYF
TGTGCCAGCAGTCCAGATTACTCCTCCTACGAGCAGTACTTC
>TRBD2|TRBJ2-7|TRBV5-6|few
CASSLWGLAGSYEQYF
TGTGCCAGCAGCTTGTGGGGACTAGCGGGATCTTACGAGCAGTACTTC
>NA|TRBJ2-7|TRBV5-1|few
CASSLDSSRTSYEQYF
TGCGCCAGCAGCTTGGATAGTAGCCGGACCTCCTACGAGCAGTACTTC
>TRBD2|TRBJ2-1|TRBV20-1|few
CSASQPSGYNEQFF
TGCAGTGCTAGCCAGCCTAGCGGCTACAATGAGCAGTTCTTC
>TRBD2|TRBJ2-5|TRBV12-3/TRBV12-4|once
CASSLGLAGILSETQYF
TGTGCCAGCAGTTTAGGGCTAGCGGGGATTTTGTCGGAGACCCAGTACTTC
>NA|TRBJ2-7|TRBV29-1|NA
CGVEETGTELYEQYF
TGCGGCGTTGAGGAGACCGGGACGGAACTATACGAGCAGTACTTC
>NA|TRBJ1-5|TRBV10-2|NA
CASSESPDSWDQPQHF
TGCGCCAGCAGTGAGTCCCCCGACAGTTGGGATCAGCCCCAGCATTTT
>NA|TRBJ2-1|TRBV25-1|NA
CASSEETGRYNEQFF
TGTGCCAGCAGTGAAGAGACGGGCAGATACAATGAGCAGTTCTTC
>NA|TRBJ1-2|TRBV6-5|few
CASSYSTPYGYTF
TGTGCCAGCAGTTACTCGACACCCTATGGCTACACCTTC
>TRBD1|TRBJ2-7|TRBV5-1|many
CASSLQGAYEQYF
TGTGCCAGCAGCTTGCAGGGGGCCTACGAGCAGTACTTC